The text below deals with one T cell receptor (beta chain). One Seattle source followed patients from active infection through their disease course. V lost 5 bases, J lost 5 bases, and 12 bases lay in between. The CDR3 covers 13 residues. CDR1 and CDR2 from the germline V gene are SGHAT and FQNNGV. The data were obtained in a study of blood T cell repertoires in COVID-19. In the study overall: Sites in the United States, Italy and Spain provided acute and convalescent COVID-19 samples. Sample material is recorded as cDNA or gDNA derived from T cells, B-cell-depleted T cells, or PBMCs.

Produced via immunoSEQ multiplex PCR; TCRdb's table is partial and in-frame only. The sample lists about 440,000 clones, 88% occurring once. The sample taken for sequencing was peripheral blood. This sequence originates from a woman between 50 and 59 years old with COVID-19, enrolled during active disease. J is TRBJ1-1 and V is TRBV11-2, with D unresolved. The CDR3 loop is CASSRRQSTEAFF. The CDR3 nucleotides are TGTGCCAGCAGCCGCCGACAAAGTACTGAAGCTTTCTTT.